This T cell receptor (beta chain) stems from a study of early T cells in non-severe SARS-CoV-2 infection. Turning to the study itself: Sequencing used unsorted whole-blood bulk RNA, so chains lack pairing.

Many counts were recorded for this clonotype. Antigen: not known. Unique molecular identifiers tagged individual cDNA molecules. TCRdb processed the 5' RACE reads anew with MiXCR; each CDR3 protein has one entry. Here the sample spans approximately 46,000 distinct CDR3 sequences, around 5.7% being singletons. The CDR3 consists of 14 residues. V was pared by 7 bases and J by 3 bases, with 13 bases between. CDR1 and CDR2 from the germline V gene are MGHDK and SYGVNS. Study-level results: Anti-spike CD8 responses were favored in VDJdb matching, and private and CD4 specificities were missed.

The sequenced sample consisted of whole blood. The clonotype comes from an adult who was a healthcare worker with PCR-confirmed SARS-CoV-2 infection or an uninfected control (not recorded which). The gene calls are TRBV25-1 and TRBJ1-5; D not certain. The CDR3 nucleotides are TGTGCCAGCATGGACCGGGGAAACAATCAGCCCCAGCATTTT. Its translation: CASMDRGNNQPQHF.